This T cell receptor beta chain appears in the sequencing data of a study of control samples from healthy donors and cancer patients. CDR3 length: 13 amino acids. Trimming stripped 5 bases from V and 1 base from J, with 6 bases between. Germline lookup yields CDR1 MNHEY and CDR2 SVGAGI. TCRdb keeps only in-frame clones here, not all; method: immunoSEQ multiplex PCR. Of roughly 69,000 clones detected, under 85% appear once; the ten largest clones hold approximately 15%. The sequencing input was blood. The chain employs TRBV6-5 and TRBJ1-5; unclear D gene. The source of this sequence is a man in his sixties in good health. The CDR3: CASSRGSNQPQHF. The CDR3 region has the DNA TGTGCCAGCAGTCGTGGGAGCAATCAGCCCCAGCATTTT.